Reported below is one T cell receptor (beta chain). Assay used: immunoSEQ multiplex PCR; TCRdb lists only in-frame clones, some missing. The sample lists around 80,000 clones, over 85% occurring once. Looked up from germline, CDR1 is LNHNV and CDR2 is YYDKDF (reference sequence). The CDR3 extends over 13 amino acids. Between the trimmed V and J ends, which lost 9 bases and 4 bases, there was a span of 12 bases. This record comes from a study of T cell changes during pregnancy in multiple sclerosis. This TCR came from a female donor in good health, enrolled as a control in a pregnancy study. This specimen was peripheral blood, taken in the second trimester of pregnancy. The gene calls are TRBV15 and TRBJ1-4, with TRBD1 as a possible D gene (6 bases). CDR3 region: CATRGWHNEKLFF. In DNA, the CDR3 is TGTGCCACGAGGGGGTGGCATAATGAAAAACTGTTTTTT. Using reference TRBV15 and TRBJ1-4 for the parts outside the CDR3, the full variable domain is DAMVIQNPRYQVTQFGKPVTLSCSQTLNHNVMYWYQQKSSQAPKLLFHYYDKDFNNEADTPDNFQSRRPNTSFCFLDIRSPGLGDTAMYLCATRGWHNEKLFFGSGTQLSVL.